Listed here is a single T cell receptor beta chain. The antigen it binds to is not known. No base qualities exist here, and no much larger clone lies one base off it. This entry is derived from a study of CD8 T cells in ankylosing spondylitis (dated by TCRdb to about 2017). Broadly, across the study: The study set out to find disease-linked TCR variants by profiling T cell receptor beta repertoires in ankylosing spondylitis patients and healthy donors. In total, the full study cohort was made up of some 110 healthy donors and 20 to 25 ankylosing spondylitis patients. Peripheral blood samples were taken, and synovial fluid was additionally collected from ankylosing spondylitis patients. On the study overall, not on this receptor specifically: Blood from ankylosing spondylitis patients appeared to be characterized by a TCR beta motif made up of under ten highly homologous amino acid variants. Significant enrichment of the disease-linked clones was reported in matched synovial fluid samples from ankylosing spondylitis patients. Some TCR beta motif variants had previously been reported in synovial fluid and blood of reactive arthritis patients, which suggested common disease-initiation mechanisms. The disease-linked clones had a CD8+ phenotype and were found at relatively low frequencies in peripheral blood.

The run used an Illumina HiSeq 2500. TCR beta libraries were prepared by quantitative 5'-RACE with molecular barcodes. The authors' pipeline ran thus. To identify disease-linked TCR variants, a new computational method was used, one built on a probabilistic model of VDJ rearrangement. The public reads were reprocessed in TCRdb via fastp at Q25 and MiXCR, keeping in-frame beta chains. Rows with one shared CDR3 protein collapse into an entry with the most common genes and DNA. V and J calls and clone size were set by TCRdb, not the authors. The sample yields approximately 220,000 distinct CDR3 sequences; 20% to 30% were counted once. Of the sample, roughly 6.7% is held by the ten largest clones. The CDR3, cysteine through phenylalanine, is 13 amino acids long. Only CDR3 DNA remains: 39 bases, in frame from the first base. Trimming at the junction amounts to 2 bases on V and 3 bases on J, and the germline ends lie 4 bases apart. From a lookup of the germline V gene, CDR1 and CDR2 are MNHEY and SVGAGI.

Sequenced material: blood, either unsorted or a sorted T cell fraction (not recorded which). The sequence links TRBV6-5 to TRBJ1-4; the D gene is unclear. This TCR derives from a male donor with ankylosing spondylitis or in good health (not recorded which). The CDR3 region reads CASSYGPNEKLFF. The nucleotide sequence reads as follows: TGTGCCAGCAGTTACGGGCCTAATGAAAAACTGTTTTTT.